This T cell receptor beta chain was identified in a study of identical twins. All of the donors were Caucasians in good health. CDR1 is MDHEN and CDR2 is SYDVKM in the germline V gene. Trimming at V came to 5 bases and at J to 1 base, leaving 10 bases not matched to a gene. This CDR3 has 16 residues. This clonotype was picked up a small number of times. Its specificity is unknown. TCRdb recomputed calls from the 5' RACE reads with MiXCR, one row per CDR3 protein. The sample lists around 340,000 distinct CDR3 sequences; around an eighth were seen once. Study-level findings and limits: For cord blood, abundant beta clonotypes had fewer insertions, unlike memory repertoires, which showed none. Low generation probability was overrepresented in out-of-frame alpha sequences shared by twins.

This sample also appeared in a second study, on yellow fever vaccine responses in identical twins. Per that paper: Twins' vaccine T cell responses were reported to seem partly convergent and partly personalized.

This rearrangement joins TRBV28 to TRBJ2-5, with 7 bases that match TRBD2. This TCR derives from a woman younger than 30 in good health. The sample was CD8+ T cells sorted from blood. The CDR3 sequence: CASSLRSGHPQETQYF. The CDR3 DNA sequence: TGTGCCAGCAGTCTCCGTAGCGGGCACCCCCAAGAGACCCAGTACTTC. The full variable domain, in which reference TRBV28 and TRBJ2-5 provide the parts outside the CDR3, is DVKVTQSSRYLVKRTGEKVFLECVQDMDHENMFWYRQDPGLGLRLIYFSYDVKMKEKGDIPEGYSVSREKKERFSLILESASTNQTSMYLCASSLRSGHPQETQYFGPGTRLLVL.